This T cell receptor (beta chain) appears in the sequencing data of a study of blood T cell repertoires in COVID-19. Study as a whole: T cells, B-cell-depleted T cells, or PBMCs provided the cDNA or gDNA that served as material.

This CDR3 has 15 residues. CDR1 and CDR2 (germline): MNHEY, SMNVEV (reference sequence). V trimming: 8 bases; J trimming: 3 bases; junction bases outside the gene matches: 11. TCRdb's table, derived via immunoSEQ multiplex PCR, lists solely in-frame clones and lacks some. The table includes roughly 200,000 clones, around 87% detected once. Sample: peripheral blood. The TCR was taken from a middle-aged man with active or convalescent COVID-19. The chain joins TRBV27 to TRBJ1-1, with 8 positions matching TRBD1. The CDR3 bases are TGTGCCAGCGTAAGACAGGGGATTATTGACACTGAAGCTTTCTTT. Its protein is CASVRQGIIDTEAFF.